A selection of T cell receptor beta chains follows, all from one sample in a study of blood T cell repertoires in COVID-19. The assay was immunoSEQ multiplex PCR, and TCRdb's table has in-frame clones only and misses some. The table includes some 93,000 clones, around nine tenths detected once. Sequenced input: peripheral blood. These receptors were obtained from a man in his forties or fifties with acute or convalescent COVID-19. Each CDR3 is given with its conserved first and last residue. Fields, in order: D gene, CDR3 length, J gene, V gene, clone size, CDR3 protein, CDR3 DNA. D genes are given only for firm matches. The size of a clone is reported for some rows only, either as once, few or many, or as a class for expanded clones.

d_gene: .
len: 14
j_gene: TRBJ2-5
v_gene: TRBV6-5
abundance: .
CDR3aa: CASSFYEYQETQYF
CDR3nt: TGTGCCAGCAGTTTTTACGAGTACCAAGAGACCCAGTACTTC

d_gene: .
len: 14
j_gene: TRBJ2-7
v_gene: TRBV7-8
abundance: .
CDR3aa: CASSLGGRDYEQYF
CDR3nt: TGTGCCAGCAGCTTAGGGGGCAGGGACTACGAGCAGTACTTC

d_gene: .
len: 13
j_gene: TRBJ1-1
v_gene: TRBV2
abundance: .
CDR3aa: CASSGQGRTEAFF
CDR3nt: TGTGCCAGCAGTGGGCAGGGGAGAACTGAAGCTTTCTTT

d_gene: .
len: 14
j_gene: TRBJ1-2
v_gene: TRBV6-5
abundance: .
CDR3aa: CASSLGQTGYGYTF
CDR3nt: TGTGCCAGCAGTCTAGGACAGACAGGCTATGGCTACACCTTC

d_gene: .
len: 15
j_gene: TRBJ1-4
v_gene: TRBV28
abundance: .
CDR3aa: CASSSPGTTNEKLFF
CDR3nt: TGTGCCAGCAGTTCCCCGGGGACAACTAATGAAAAACTGTTTTTT

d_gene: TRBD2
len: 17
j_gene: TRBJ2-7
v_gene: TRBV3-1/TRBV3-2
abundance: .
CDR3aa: CASSHGMETSGSYEQYF
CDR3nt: TGTGCCAGCAGCCATGGTATGGAGACTAGCGGGAGCTACGAGCAGTACTTC

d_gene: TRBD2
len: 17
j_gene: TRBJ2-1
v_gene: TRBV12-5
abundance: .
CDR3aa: CASGPQQLAGAYNEQFF
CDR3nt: TGTGCTAGTGGCCCCCAACAACTAGCGGGAGCCTACAATGAGCAGTTCTTC

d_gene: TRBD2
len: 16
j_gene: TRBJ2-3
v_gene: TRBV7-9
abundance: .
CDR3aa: CASNLGLAGGTDTQYF
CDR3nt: TGTGCCAGCAACTTAGGTCTAGCGGGAGGTACAGATACGCAGTATTTT

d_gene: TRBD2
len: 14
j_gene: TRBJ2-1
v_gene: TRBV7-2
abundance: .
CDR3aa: CASSLRGLAGGWFF
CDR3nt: TGTGCCAGCAGCTTAAGGGGACTAGCGGGTGGATGGTTCTTC

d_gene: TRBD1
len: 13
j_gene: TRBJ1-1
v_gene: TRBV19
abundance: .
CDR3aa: CASGDRMYTEAFF
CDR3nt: TGTGCCAGTGGGGACAGGATGTACACTGAAGCTTTCTTT

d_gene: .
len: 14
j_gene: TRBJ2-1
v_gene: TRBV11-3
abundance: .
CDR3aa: CASSPGSPYNEQFF
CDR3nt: TGTGCCAGCAGCCCGGGAAGTCCCTACAATGAGCAGTTCTTC

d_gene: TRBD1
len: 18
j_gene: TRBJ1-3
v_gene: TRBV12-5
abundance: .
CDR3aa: CASGLGDRDSHSGNTIYF
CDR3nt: TGTGCTAGTGGTTTGGGGGACAGGGATTCCCATTCTGGAAACACCATATATTTT

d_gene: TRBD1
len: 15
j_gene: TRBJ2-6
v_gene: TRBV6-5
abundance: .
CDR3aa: CASNRDSSGANVLTF
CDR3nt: TGTGCCAGCAATAGGGACAGCTCTGGGGCCAACGTCCTGACTTTC

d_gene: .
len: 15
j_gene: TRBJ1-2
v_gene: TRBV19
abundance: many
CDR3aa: CASSPGQWPFYGYTF
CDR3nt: TGTGCCAGTAGTCCAGGGCAATGGCCATTCTATGGCTACACCTTC

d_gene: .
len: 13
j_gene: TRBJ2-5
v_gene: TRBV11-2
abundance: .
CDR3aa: CASSPQLEETQYF
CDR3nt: TGTGCCAGCAGCCCCCAACTAGAGGAGACCCAGTACTTC

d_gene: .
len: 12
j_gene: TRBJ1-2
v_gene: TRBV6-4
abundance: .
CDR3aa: CASRGGYYGYTF
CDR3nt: TGTGCCAGCAGGGGGGGGTACTATGGCTACACCTTC

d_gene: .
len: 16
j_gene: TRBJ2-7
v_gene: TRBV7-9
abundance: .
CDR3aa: CASSPLVGSESYEQYF
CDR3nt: TGTGCCAGCAGCCCATTGGTGGGGAGTGAAAGCTACGAGCAGTACTTC

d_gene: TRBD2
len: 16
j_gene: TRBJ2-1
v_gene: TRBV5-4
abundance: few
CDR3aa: CASSLSSGRAGNEQFF
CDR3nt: TGTGCCAGCAGCTTGTCTAGCGGGAGGGCTGGTAATGAGCAGTTCTTC

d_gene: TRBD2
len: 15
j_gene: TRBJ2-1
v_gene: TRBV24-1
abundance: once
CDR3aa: CATSDTSGSVNEQFF
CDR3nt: TGTGCCACCAGTGATACTAGCGGGAGTGTCAATGAGCAGTTCTTC

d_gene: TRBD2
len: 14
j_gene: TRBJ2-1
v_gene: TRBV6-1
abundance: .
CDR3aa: CASSDTGLVYEQFF
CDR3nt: TGTGCCAGCAGTGATACCGGACTAGTCTATGAGCAGTTCTTC

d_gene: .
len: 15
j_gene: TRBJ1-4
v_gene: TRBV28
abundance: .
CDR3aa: CASSLWAGANEKLFF
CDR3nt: TGTGCCAGCAGTTTATGGGCAGGCGCTAATGAAAAACTGTTTTTT

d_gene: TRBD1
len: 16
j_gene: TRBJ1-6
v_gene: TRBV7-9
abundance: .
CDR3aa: CAGQKYRDRAGSPLHF
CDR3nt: TGTGCCGGACAGAAGTACCGGGACAGAGCAGGTTCACCCCTCCACTTT

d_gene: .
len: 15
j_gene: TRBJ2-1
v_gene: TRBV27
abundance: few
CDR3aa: CASSREKNSYNEQFF
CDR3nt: TGTGCCAGCAGTCGGGAAAAGAACTCCTACAATGAGCAGTTCTTC

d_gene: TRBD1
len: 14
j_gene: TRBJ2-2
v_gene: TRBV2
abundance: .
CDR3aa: CASRPAGGTGELFF
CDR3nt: TGTGCCAGCCGCCCGGCAGGGGGCACCGGGGAGCTGTTTTTT

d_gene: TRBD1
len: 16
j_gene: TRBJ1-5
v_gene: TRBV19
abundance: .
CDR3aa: CASRRTDRGRNQPQHF
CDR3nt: TGTGCCAGTAGGAGGACAGACAGGGGGCGAAATCAGCCCCAGCATTTT

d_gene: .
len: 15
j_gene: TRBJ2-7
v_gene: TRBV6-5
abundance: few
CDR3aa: CASSPLAAESYEQYF
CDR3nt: TGTGCCAGCAGTCCACTGGCAGCGGAATCCTACGAGCAGTACTTC

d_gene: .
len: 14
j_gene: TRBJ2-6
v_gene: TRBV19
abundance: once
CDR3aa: CASSTIPGANVLTF
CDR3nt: TGTGCCAGTAGTACCATCCCTGGGGCCAACGTCCTGACTTTC

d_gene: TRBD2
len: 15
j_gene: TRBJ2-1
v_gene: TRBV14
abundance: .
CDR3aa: CASSHLAGGYNEQFF
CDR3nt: TGTGCCAGCAGCCATTTAGCGGGAGGTTACAATGAGCAGTTCTTC

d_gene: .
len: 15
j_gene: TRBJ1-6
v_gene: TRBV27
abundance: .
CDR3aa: CASSSREGPNSPLHF
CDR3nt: TGTGCCAGCAGTTCCAGGGAGGGACCTAATTCACCCCTCCACTTT

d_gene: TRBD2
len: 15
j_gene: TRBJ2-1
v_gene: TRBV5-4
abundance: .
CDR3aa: CASSLGGLGYNEQFF
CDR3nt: TGTGCCAGCAGCTTGGGAGGACTAGGGTACAATGAGCAGTTCTTC

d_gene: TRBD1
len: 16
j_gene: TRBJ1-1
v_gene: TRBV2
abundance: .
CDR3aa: CAIHRQGGGRNTEAFF
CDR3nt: TGTGCCATCCATCGACAGGGGGGTGGAAGGAACACTGAAGCTTTCTTT

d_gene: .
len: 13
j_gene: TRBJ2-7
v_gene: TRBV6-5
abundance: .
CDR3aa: CASSYARRAEQYF
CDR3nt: TGTGCCAGCAGTTATGCCCGAAGAGCCGAGCAGTACTTC

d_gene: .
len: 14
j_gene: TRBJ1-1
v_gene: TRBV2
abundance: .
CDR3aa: CASNYRQGNTEAFF
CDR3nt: TGTGCCAGCAATTATCGGCAGGGGAACACTGAAGCTTTCTTT

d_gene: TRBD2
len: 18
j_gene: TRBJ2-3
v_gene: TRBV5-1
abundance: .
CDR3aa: CASSEAGTSGRAEDTQYF
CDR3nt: TGCGCCAGCAGCGAAGCCGGGACTAGCGGGAGGGCCGAAGATACGCAGTATTTT

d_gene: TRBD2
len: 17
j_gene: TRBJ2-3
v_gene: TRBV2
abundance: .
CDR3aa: CASSRTGLAGEGDTQYF
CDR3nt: TGTGCCAGCAGTAGGACAGGACTAGCGGGAGAAGGTGATACGCAGTATTTT

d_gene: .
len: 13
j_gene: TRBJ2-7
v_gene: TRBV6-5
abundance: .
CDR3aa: CASTSALHYEQYF
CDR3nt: TGTGCCAGCACATCAGCGTTGCACTACGAGCAGTACTTC

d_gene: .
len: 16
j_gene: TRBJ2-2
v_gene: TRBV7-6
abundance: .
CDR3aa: CASSLATGRNTGELFF
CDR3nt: TGTGCCAGCAGCTTAGCGACGGGGAGGAACACCGGGGAGCTGTTTTTT

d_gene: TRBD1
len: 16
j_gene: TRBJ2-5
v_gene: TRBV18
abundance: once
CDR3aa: CASSPIRTGGDETQYF
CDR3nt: TGTGCCAGCTCACCCATAAGGACAGGGGGGGACGAGACCCAGTACTTC

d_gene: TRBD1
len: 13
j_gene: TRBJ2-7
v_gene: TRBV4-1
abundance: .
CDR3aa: CASSHDRVYEQYF
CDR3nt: TGCGCCAGCAGCCATGACAGGGTTTACGAGCAGTACTTC

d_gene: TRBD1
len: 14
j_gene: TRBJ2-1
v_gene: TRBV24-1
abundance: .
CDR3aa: CATSDQTGASEQFF
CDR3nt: TGTGCCACCAGTGACCAAACAGGGGCAAGTGAGCAGTTCTTC